This T cell receptor (beta chain) is from a study of blood T cell repertoires in COVID-19. Study details: Samples representing acute and convalescent COVID-19 were sourced from the United States, Italy and Spain. The analysed material was cDNA or gDNA that came from T cells, B-cell-depleted T cells, or PBMCs.

The data were produced by immunoSEQ multiplex PCR, yet TCRdb's version contains in-frame clones alone and is incomplete. The profile shows a few hundred thousand clones, around 88% of them singletons. The CDR3 runs 13 residues. Unmatched junction bases numbered 5, after V lost 6 bases and J lost 6 bases. The germline gives CDR1 MNHEY, CDR2 SMNVEV (reference sequence). The sample was peripheral blood. This sequence joins TRBV27 and TRBJ2-4, with 7 bases matching TRBD1. This sequence originates from a man in his forties or fifties with active or convalescent COVID-19. The CDR3 region is CASRPRQGNIQYF. CDR3 nucleotide sequence: TGTGCCAGCAGACCACGACAGGGAAACATTCAGTACTTC.